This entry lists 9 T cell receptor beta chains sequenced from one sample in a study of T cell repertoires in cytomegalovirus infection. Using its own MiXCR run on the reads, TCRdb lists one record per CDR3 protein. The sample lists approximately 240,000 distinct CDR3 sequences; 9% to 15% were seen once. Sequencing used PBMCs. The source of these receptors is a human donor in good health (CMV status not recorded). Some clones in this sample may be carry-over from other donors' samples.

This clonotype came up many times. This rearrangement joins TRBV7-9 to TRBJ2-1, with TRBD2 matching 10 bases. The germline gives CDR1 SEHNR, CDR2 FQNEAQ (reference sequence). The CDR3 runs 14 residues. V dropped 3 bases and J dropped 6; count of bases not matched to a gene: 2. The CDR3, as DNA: TGTGCCAGCAGCTTGGGGACTAGCGCCAATGAGCAGTTCTTC. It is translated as CASSLGTSANEQFF. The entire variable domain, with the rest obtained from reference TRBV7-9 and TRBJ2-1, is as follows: DTGVSQNPRHKITKRGQNVTFRCDPISEHNRLYWYRQTLGQGPEFLTYFQNEAQLEKSRLLSDRFSAERPKGSFSTLEIQRTEQGDSAMYLCASSLGTSANEQFFGPGTRLTVL.

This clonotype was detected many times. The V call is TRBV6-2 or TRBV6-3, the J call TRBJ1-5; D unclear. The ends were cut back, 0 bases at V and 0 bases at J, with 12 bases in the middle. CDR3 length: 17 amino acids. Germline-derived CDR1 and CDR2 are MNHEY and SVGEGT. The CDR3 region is CASSYSGRKYSNQPQHF. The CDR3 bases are TGTGCCAGCAGTTACTCAGGGAGGAAGTATAGCAATCAGCCCCAGCATTTT.

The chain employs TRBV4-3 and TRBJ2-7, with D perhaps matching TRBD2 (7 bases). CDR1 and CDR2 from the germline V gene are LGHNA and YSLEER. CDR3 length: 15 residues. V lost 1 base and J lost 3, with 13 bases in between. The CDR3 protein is CASSQGGGGLYEQYF. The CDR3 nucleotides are TGCGCCAGCAGCCAAGGGGGGGGGGGCCTCTACGAGCAGTACTTC.

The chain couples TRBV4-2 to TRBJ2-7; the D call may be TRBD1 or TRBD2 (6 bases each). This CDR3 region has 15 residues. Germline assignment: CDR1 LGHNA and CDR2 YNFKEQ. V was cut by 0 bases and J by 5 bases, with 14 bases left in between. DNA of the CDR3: TGTGCCAGCAGCCAAGATGAAGGGGGGAAGAACGAGCAGTACTTC. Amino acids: CASSQDEGGKNEQYF.

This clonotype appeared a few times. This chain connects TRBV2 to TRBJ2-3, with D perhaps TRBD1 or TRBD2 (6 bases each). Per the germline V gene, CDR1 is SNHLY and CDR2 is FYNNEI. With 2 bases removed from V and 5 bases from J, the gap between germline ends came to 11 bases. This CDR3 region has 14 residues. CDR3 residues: CASSERRGVDTQYF. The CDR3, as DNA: TGTGCCAGCAGTGAAAGGAGGGGGGTAGATACGCAGTATTTT. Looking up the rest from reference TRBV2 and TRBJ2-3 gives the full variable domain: EPEVTQTPSHQVTQMGQEVILRCVPISNHLYFYWYRQILGQKVEFLVSFYNNEISEKSEIFDDQFSVERPDGSNFTLKIRSTKLEDSAMYFCASSERRGVDTQYFGPGTRLTVL.

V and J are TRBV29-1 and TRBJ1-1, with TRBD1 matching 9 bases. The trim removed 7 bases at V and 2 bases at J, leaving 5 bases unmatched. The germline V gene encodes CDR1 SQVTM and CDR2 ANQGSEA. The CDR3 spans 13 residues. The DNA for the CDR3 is TGCAGCGCATACAGGGGGCGAAACACTGAAGCTTTCTTT. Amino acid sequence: CSAYRGRNTEAFF.

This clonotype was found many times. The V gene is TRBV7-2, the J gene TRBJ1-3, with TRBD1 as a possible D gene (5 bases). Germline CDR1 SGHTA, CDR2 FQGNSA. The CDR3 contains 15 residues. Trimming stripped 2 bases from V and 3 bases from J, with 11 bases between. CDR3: CASSLTGGGGNTIYF. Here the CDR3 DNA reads TGTGCCAGCAGCTTAACCGGGGGAGGTGGAAACACCATATATTTT.

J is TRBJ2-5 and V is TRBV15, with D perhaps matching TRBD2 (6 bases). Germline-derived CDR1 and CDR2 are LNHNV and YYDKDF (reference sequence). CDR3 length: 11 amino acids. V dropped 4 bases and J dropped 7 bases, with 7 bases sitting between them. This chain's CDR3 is CATSTRGTQYF. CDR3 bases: TGTGCCACCAGCACGCGGGGGACCCAGTACTTC.

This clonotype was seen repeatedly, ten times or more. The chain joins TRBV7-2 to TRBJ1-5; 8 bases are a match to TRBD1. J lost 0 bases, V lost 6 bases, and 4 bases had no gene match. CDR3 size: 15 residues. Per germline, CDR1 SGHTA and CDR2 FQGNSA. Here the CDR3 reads CASSRTGLSNQPQHF. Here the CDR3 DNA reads TGTGCCAGCAGTCGGACAGGGCTTAGCAATCAGCCCCAGCATTTT. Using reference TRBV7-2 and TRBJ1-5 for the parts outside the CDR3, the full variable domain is GAGVSQSPSNKVTEKGKDVELRCDPISGHTALYWYRQSLGQGLEFLIYFQGNSAPDKSGLPSDRFSAERTGGSVSTLTIQRTQQEDSAVYLCASSRTGLSNQPQHFGDGTRLSIL.